The entry that follows covers one T cell receptor (beta chain) sequence. No antigen is known for it. The source of the sample is a study of cytomegalovirus exposure and HLA in healthy donors. Study conclusions and caveats: It was found in a later analysis that first-cohort TCR clusters tended to co-occur in the 100 to 150 validation repertoires. A few CMV-associated chains were confirmed in vitro to be specific for CMV antigens. Some TCR beta chains (more than 150 of them) were listed as cytomegalovirus-associated.

While the first cohort had hundreds of subjects, the donors belonged to the separate validation cohort of 100 to 150 subjects. CDR1 and CDR2 (germline): SGHAT, FQNNGV. The length of the CDR3 is 14 residues. After removal of 2 bases from V and 11 bases from J, the junction contained 11 bases not matched to a gene. Clones were sequenced by immunoSEQ multiplex PCR, and TCRdb holds only the in-frame ones, with some missing. The table has roughly 150,000 clones, approximately 94% seen once; the top ten hold about 1.7%. The sequenced sample consisted of PBMCs. The chain couples TRBV11-2 to TRBJ2-7; 8 bases agree with TRBD1. The source is a man aged 18 to 35 in good health and CMV-seropositive. The CDR3 bases are TGTGCCAGCAGCTTATCCCCGGGACAGGTCGTCGAGTACTTC. Amino acid sequence: CASSLSPGQVVEYF.